A selection of T cell receptor beta chains follows, all from one sample in a study of shared clonotypes between healthy human individuals. TCRdb's table, derived via immunoSEQ multiplex PCR, lists solely in-frame clones and lacks some. The table lists more than 850,000 clones, approximately 80% of them singletons, with 0.4% to 0.55% in the top ten. Sequences were obtained from memory CD4+ T cells from PBMCs. Receptors were obtained from a man aged 18 to 30 in good health. Some clones in this sample may be carry-over from other donors' samples. Each CDR3 is given with its conserved first and last residue. D genes are given only for firm matches. For some rows the clone size is stated as once, few or many, or as a class when expanded; others skip it.

abundance | j_gene | d_gene | v_gene | CDR3nt | CDR3aa
NA | TRBJ2-3 | NA | TRBV2 | TGTGCCAGCAGTGACGTCAGAGGCGCCGGGAATACGCAGTATTTT | CASSDVRGAGNTQYF
NA | TRBJ2-5 | NA | TRBV5-1 | TGCGCCAGCAGCCTTGGACAGATTCAAGAGACCCAGTACTTC | CASSLGQIQETQYF
NA | TRBJ2-7 | TRBD1 | TRBV19 | TGTGCCACCGGAGGGACAGGTGGCTCCTACGAGCAGTACTTC | CATGGTGGSYEQYF
NA | TRBJ2-7 | NA | TRBV19 | TGTGCCAGTAGTATCAGTCCAGGGACCTACGAGCAGTACTTC | CASSISPGTYEQYF
NA | TRBJ1-1 | NA | TRBV6-5 | TGTGCCAGCAGTCTACAGGGCACTGGGAACACTGAAGCTTTCTTT | CASSLQGTGNTEAFF
NA | TRBJ2-2 | NA | TRBV27 | TGTGCCAGCAGTTTAGAGGCAGGAACCGGGGAGCTGTTTTTT | CASSLEAGTGELFF
NA | TRBJ2-7 | TRBD1 | TRBV6-5 | TGTGCCAGCAGTCCCGACAGGGCCACCTACGAGCAGTACTTC | CASSPDRATYEQYF
once | TRBJ2-2 | TRBD1 | TRBV5-1 | TGCGCCAGCAGCTTGGTGGGGACAGGGGACTCGAGGCTGTTTTTT | CASSLVGTGDSRLFF
NA | TRBJ1-1 | NA | TRBV5-6 | TGTGCCAGCAGCTTGGGGTCGAACACTGAAGCTTTCTTT | CASSLGSNTEAFF
NA | TRBJ1-2 | NA | TRBV19 | TGTGCCAGTAGTACAGGCTATGGCTACACCTTC | CASSTGYGYTF
NA | TRBJ2-7 | TRBD2 | TRBV30 | TGTGCCTGGAGTGGGCTAGCGGGCGCCTACGAGCAGTACTTC | CAWSGLAGAYEQYF
NA | TRBJ2-6 | NA | TRBV7-3 | TGTGCCAGCAGCTTAACTGGGGGGCCTGGGGCCAACGTCCTGACTTTC | CASSLTGGPGANVLTF
once | TRBJ1-5 | TRBD1 | TRBV5-1 | TGCGCCAGCAGCGATCTCCAGGGGGGGGCCGAATATAGCAATCAGCCCCAGCATTTT | CASSDLQGGAEYSNQPQHF
NA | TRBJ1-5 | NA | TRBV5-5 | TGTGCCAGCACCCGTACCCCTTCGGACCAGCCCCAGCATTTT | CASTRTPSDQPQHF
many | TRBJ2-6 | NA | TRBV6-5 | TGTGCCAGCAGTTACCCCGCTTCTGGGGCCAACGTCCTGACTTTC | CASSYPASGANVLTF
NA | TRBJ2-2 | TRBD2 | TRBV5-1 | TGCGCCAGCAGCCCCCGGACTAGCGGGGGCACCGGGGAGCTGTTTTTT | CASSPRTSGGTGELFF
once | TRBJ2-1 | TRBD2 | TRBV4-2 | TGTGCCAGCAGCCAAGAACTAGCGGGAGGCTGGGAGCAGTTCTTC | CASSQELAGGWEQFF
NA | TRBJ1-4 | TRBD1 | TRBV19 | TGTGCCAGTAGTACACAAATCGAAACCGGGCCAAAAAGGGGGCCCAATGAAAAACTGTTTTTT | CASSTQIETGPKRGPNEKLFF
NA | TRBJ2-5 | TRBD1 | TRBV11-1 | TGTGCCAGCAGCCCAGGACAGGGGCGAGAAGAGACCCAGTACTTC | CASSPGQGREETQYF
NA | TRBJ1-1 | NA | TRBV11-3 | TGTGCCAGCAGCTTATCGGCATCCATGAACACTGAAGCTTTCTTT | CASSLSASMNTEAFF
NA | TRBJ2-5 | NA | TRBV6-6 | TGTGCCAGCACCCCTGGGCAGGGAGCCCAAGAGACCCAGTACTTC | CASTPGQGAQETQYF
NA | TRBJ2-1 | NA | TRBV5-1 | TGCGCCAGCAGCTTGGCGGATGCCTACAATGAGCAGTTCTTC | CASSLADAYNEQFF
NA | TRBJ1-2 | NA | TRBV6-1 | TGTGCCAGCAGTGAAGCTAAGGGACTGGTTTATGGCTACACCTTC | CASSEAKGLVYGYTF
NA | TRBJ2-3 | NA | TRBV4-1 | TGCGCCAGCAGCAGAGGGCCCGGGAGCACAGATACGCAGTATTTT | CASSRGPGSTDTQYF
NA | TRBJ1-2 | NA | TRBV2 | TGTGCCAGCAGTGAAGCGCGGGCGGTGAATGGCTACACCTTC | CASSEARAVNGYTF
once | TRBJ1-2 | NA | TRBV18 | TGTGCCAGCTCACCGGACGGGAGCTATGGCTACACCTTC | CASSPDGSYGYTF
NA | TRBJ1-5 | NA | TRBV28 | TGTGCCAGCAGACCTACAGGGTCGGAGCCCCAGCATTTT | CASRPTGSEPQHF
NA | TRBJ1-3 | NA | TRBV5-1 | TGCGCCAGCAGCTTGGTGCGGGCCAGATTTGGAAACACCATATATTTT | CASSLVRARFGNTIYF